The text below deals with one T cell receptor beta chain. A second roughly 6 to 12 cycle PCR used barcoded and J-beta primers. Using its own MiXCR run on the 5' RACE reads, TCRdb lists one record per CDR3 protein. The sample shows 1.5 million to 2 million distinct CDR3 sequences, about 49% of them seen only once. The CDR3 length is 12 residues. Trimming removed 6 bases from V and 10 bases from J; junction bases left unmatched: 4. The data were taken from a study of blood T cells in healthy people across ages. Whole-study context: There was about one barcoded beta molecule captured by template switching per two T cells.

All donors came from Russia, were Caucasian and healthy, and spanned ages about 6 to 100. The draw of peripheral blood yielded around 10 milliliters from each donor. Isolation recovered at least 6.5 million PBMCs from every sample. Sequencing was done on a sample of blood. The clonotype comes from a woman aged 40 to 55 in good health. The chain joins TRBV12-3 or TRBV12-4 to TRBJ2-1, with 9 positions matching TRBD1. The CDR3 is CASSMGQGEQFF. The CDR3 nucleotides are TGTGCCAGCAGCATGGGACAGGGAGAGCAGTTCTTC.